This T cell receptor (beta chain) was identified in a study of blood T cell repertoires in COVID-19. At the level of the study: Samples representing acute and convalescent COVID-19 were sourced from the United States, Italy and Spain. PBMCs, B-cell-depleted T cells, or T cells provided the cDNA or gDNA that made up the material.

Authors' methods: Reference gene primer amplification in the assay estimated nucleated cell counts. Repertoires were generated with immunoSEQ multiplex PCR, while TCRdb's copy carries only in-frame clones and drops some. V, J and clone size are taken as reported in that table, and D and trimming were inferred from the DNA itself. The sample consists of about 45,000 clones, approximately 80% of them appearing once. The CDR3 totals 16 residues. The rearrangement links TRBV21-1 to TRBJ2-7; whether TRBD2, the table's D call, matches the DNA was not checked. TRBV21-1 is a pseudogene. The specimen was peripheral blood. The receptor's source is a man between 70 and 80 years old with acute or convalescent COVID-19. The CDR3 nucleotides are TGTGCCAGCAGCCCCCTCGGGCCAGCGAGAGGGTACGAGCAGTACTTC. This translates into CASSPLGPARGYEQYF.